This T cell receptor beta chain was found in a study of T cells after somatic rescue of genetic block. The protocol was immunoSEQ multiplex PCR, while the TCRdb copy is restricted to in-frame clones and leaves out a portion. Of tens of thousands of clones listed, roughly 93% are singletons. Trimming left V 3 bases short and J 6 bases short, with 18 bases between. There are 16 residues in the CDR3. Germline V gene lookup returns CDR1 SGHDT and CDR2 YYEEEE. This chain connects TRBV5-6 to TRBJ2-2, with TRBD1 as a possible D gene (7 bases). The TCR originated in a man aged 25 to 40. The material sequenced was peripheral blood mononuclear cells (PBMCs). CDR3 in amino acids: CASSSGTVGGAGELFF. The DNA of the CDR3 is TGTGCCAGCAGCTCCGGGACAGTCGGGGGTGCCGGGGAGCTGTTTTTT.